The next 29 T cell receptor beta chains were all read from a single sample in a study of CXCR3-negative and CXCR3-positive naive CD8 T cells (dated by TCRdb to the late 2010s). Sequencing relied on a NextSeq 550. The Human TCR Profiling Kit (MiLaboratory) was used to make UMI-labeled 5' RACE TRB cDNA libraries. TCRdb reprocessed the reads and lists each CDR3 protein sequence as a single entry, with no DNA. This sample's listing comprises over 70,000 distinct CDR3 sequences. 1.7% of the sample is in the top ten clones. Sequenced material: naive CXCR3- CD8+ T cells from blood. The cell subset or site label, read with the paper, signifies: CD45RO-CCR7+CD27+CD95- naive CD8+ T cells lacking CXCR3 (TNR3-). Every receptor here comes from a human donor in good health. Some clones in this sample may be carry-over from other donors' samples.

The V and J genes are TRBV7-8 and TRBJ2-1; TCRdb picks TRBD1, but there is no DNA to check that call. The CDR3 loop spans 16 amino acids. Germline loops: CDR1 SGHVS, CDR2 FQNEAQ. CDR3 amino acids: CASSLTAGEGYNEQFF.

The chain couples TRBV29-1 to TRBJ1-1; TCRdb's D call of TRBD1 is untestable without DNA. This CDR3 has 14 amino acids. Germline CDR1 reads SQVTM; CDR2 reads ANQGSEA. The CDR3 sequence: CSVYEQGRNTEAFF.

This chain links TRBV12-3 or TRBV12-4 with TRBJ2-5; TCRdb's D gene call, TRBD2, goes unchecked for lack of DNA. This CDR3 has 14 amino acids. This CDR3 reads CASTLGGMRETQYF.

V is TRBV25-1 and J is TRBJ2-1. The germline V gene has CDR1 MGHDK and CDR2 SYGVNS. The CDR3 loop spans 13 amino acids. The CDR3 protein is CASSDPSRNEQFF.

The chain has TRBV27 and TRBJ2-7; TCRdb reports TRBD2, a call that lacks DNA to check it against. The CDR3 totals 15 residues. Germline loops: CDR1 MNHEY, CDR2 SMNVEV (reference sequence). CDR3 region: CASSYQGSMLYEQYF.

This chain joins TRBV6-5 and TRBJ2-7; TCRdb proposes TRBD1, but this gene call is untestable without DNA. Per germline, CDR1 MNHEY and CDR2 SVGAGI. The CDR3 length is 15 residues. CDR3: CASSYTTGREGEQYF.

CDR3 amino acids: CASSLVTSSDEQFF. The chain has TRBV12-3 or TRBV12-4 and TRBJ2-1; lacking DNA, the TRBD2 call made by TCRdb goes unchecked. The CDR3 is 14 amino acids.

The chain combines TRBV5-1 with TRBJ2-7; TCRdb indicates TRBD1, and absent DNA this call remains unverified. The CDR3 extends over 14 amino acids. Germline V lookup: CDR1 SGHRS, CDR2 YFSETQ. The CDR3 reads CASSGDGTSYEQYF.

The chain is built from TRBV29-1 and TRBJ2-1; the D gene TCRdb calls, TRBD1, cannot be checked with no DNA. The germline V gene has CDR1 SQVTM and CDR2 ANQGSEA. The CDR3 is 13 amino acids. CDR3 amino acids: CSVGPTSNRIQFF.

The CDR3 here is CASSYDWDGGGRETQYF. The V gene is TRBV6-2 or TRBV6-3, the J gene TRBJ2-5; TCRdb designates TRBD1, a call that cannot be tested without DNA. The length of the CDR3 is 17 residues. Germline V CDR1 and CDR2: MNHEY, SVGEGT.

The chain is built from TRBV19 and TRBJ1-5. Per the germline V gene, CDR1 is LNHDA and CDR2 is SQIVND (reference sequence). The CDR3 is 15 amino acids. This CDR3 reads CASNKGVRLNQPQHF.

CDR3 loop: CASSSYRAREQFF. The chain is built from TRBV7-6 and TRBJ2-1; TCRdb reports TRBD1, a call that lacks DNA to check it against. Germline V CDR1 and CDR2: SGHVS, FNYEAQ. The CDR3 length is 13 residues.

The gene calls are TRBV5-6 and TRBJ1-1; there is no DNA to check the TCRdb D call of TRBD1. The CDR3 sequence is 12 residues long. The germline V gene encodes CDR1 SGHDT and CDR2 YYEEEE. The CDR3 protein is CASSPGTGEAFF.

The chain has TRBV28 and TRBJ2-3; the TCRdb call, TRBD1, lacks DNA for checking. The CDR3 has 15 amino acids. CDR1 is MDHEN, CDR2 SYDVKM, per germline. CDR3 residues: CASSPVKTGVDTQYF.

The chain joins TRBV6-6 to TRBJ2-3; the D gene TCRdb calls, TRBD1, cannot be checked with no DNA. There are 14 residues in the CDR3. CDR1 is MNHNY, CDR2 SVGAGI, per germline (reference sequence). CDR3 region: CASSDGGRTDTQYF.

J is TRBJ1-5 and V is TRBV21-1; TCRdb gives TRBD1 as the D gene, but with no DNA this cannot be confirmed. TRBV21-1 counts as a pseudogene. The CDR3 consists of 13 residues. The CDR3 sequence is CASSTLTNQPQHF.

The chain employs TRBV29-1 and TRBJ2-3; the TCRdb call, TRBD1, lacks DNA for checking. The length of the CDR3 is 13 residues. Germline V gene sequence: CDR1 SQVTM, CDR2 ANQGSEA. The CDR3 loop reads CSAGPQGTDTQYF.

The chain is built from TRBV5-1 and TRBJ2-3; TCRdb lists TRBD1, though no DNA is available to test this call. This CDR3 is built from 14 residues. CDR1 SGHRS and CDR2 YFSETQ come from the germline V gene. This chain's CDR3 is CASSLLQGADTQYF.

V gene TRBV20-1 combines with J gene TRBJ2-7. The CDR3 totals 12 residues. Germline V gene lookup returns CDR1 DFQATT and CDR2 SNEGSKA (reference sequence). The CDR3 sequence: CSCSDNGYEQYF.

This rearrangement joins TRBV20-1 to TRBJ1-6; TCRdb returns TRBD1, unconfirmable since there is no DNA. Germline V gene data show CDR1 as DFQATT and CDR2 as SNEGSKA (reference sequence). CDR3 size: 18 residues. The CDR3 loop reads CSARGPGQGVVLNSPLHF.

The rearrangement links TRBV29-1 to TRBJ2-7; TCRdb outputs TRBD1, but without DNA this stays unchecked. Germline V lookup: CDR1 SQVTM, CDR2 ANQGSEA. The CDR3 has 16 amino acids. The CDR3 reads CSVEIRLGQRLYEQYF.

The rearrangement links TRBV6-6 to TRBJ2-3; as DNA is missing, the TRBD1 call by TCRdb cannot be tested. CDR3 length: 16 amino acids. CDR1 is MNHNY, CDR2 SVGAGI, per germline (reference sequence). This CDR3 reads CASSYSIGEGTDTQYF.

The chain recombines TRBV29-1 with TRBJ2-1; the D call from TCRdb, TRBD1, cannot be confirmed without DNA. The V gene's germline CDR1 is SQVTM and CDR2 ANQGSEA. This CDR3 is 13 amino acids long. CDR3 in amino acids: CSDRTGGSNEQFF.

The chain carries TRBV2 and TRBJ2-2; TCRdb's D call of TRBD1 is untestable without DNA. Germline CDR1 and CDR2: SNHLY and FYNNEI. The CDR3 is 15 residues long. The CDR3 is CASSDSNREAGDLFF.

The gene calls are TRBV6-5 and TRBJ1-1; TCRdb returns TRBD1, unconfirmable since there is no DNA. The CDR3 length is 15 residues. Germline V gives CDR1 MNHEY, CDR2 SVGAGI. The CDR3 reads CASTSGVGLNTEAFF.

The genes are TRBV20-1 and TRBJ2-1; the TCRdb D gene call, TRBD1, has no DNA to confirm it. The CDR3 runs to 15 residues. Germline loops: CDR1 DFQATT, CDR2 SNEGSKA (reference sequence). CDR3 sequence: CSAPGQGLDNNEQFF.

The chain has TRBV19 and TRBJ1-1; the TRBD1 assignment by TCRdb is unverifiable without DNA. This CDR3 spans 13 amino acids. The germline gives CDR1 LNHDA, CDR2 SQIVND (reference sequence). The CDR3 here is CAINPGQGHEAFF.

The genes are TRBV27 and TRBJ2-1. The CDR3 has 16 residues. Looked up from germline, CDR1 is MNHEY and CDR2 is SMNVEV (reference sequence). CDR3 protein: CASSLSGGASYNEQFF.

This sequence joins TRBV7-9 and TRBJ2-1; lacking DNA, the TRBD2 call made by TCRdb goes unchecked. The germline CDR1 and CDR2 sequences are SEHNR and FQNEAQ (reference sequence). The CDR3 has 14 residues. The CDR3 here is CASSYRDSPREQFF.